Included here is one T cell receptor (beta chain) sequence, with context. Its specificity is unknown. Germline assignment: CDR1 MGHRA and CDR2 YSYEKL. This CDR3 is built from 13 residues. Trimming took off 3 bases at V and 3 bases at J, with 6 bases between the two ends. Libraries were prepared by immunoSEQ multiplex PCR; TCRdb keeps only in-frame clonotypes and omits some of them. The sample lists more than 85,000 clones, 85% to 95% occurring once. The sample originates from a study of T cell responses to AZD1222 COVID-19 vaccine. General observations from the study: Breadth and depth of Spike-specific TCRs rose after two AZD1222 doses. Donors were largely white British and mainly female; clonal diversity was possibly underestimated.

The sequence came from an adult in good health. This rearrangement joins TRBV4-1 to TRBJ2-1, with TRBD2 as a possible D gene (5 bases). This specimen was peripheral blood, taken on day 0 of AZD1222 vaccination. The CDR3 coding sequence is TGCGCCAGCAGCCACGAGGGCTACAATGAGCAGTTCTTC. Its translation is CASSHEGYNEQFF.